The T cell receptor beta chain described here comes from a study of vaccination and CD4 T cells after COVID-19. Study at large: Participants were given two doses of BNT162b2 or mRNA-1273 vaccine. Post-COVID draws came a median approximately 100 days after diagnosis (range 35 to 161). As a positive control, some control cultures were given a CEFX pool, while others were given an HIV-1 Nef pool or no peptide. General study points: Among those convalescent, a median about 85% of reactive clones emerged solely post-vaccination.

Treatment defined: approximately nine-day PBMC culture with coronavirus spike peptide pools or control peptides (ViraFEST assay). An Oncomine TCR Beta short-read assay was used to sequence the DNA from cultured CD4+ T cells. TCRdb analysed the PCR reads with MiXCR anew, one entry per CDR3 protein. There are just under 20,000 distinct CDR3 sequences in the sample; around 45% occur only once, and under 5% lies in the top ten. Concerning this clonotype itself: The antigen is not known.

V was trimmed by 0 bases and J by 9 bases, leaving 21 bases between them. Germline CDR1 and CDR2: MGHDK and SYGVNS. This CDR3 spans 16 amino acids. Here the sequenced sample was CD4+ T cells from blood, cultured in vitro, taken before SARS-CoV-2 vaccination. The chain employs TRBV25-1 and TRBJ2-7, with TRBD1 as a possible D gene (5 bases). The TCR originated in a human donor who had recovered from COVID-19. CDR3 sequence reads: CASSEYWSGFLEWQYF. The CDR3 DNA is TGTGCCAGCAGTGAATATTGGTCAGGGTTCCTCGAGTGGCAGTACTTC.